This T cell receptor beta chain was recovered during a study of cytomegalovirus exposure and HLA in healthy donors. Findings and limits, study-wide: Rare TCR sequences predominated, though certain public TCRs were found in many donors.

With regard to this clone: Its antigen is undetermined.

Libraries were prepared by immunoSEQ multiplex PCR; TCRdb keeps only in-frame clonotypes and omits some of them. The sample lists about 160,000 clones, roughly 96% occurring once. J lost 1 base, V lost 3 bases, and 8 bases had no gene match. Germline CDR1 and CDR2: SNHLY and FYNNEI. This CDR3 region has 19 residues. This sequence joins TRBV2 and TRBJ2-5; 16 nucleotides agree with TRBD2. This receptor was identified in a woman aged 18-30 years in good health and CMV-seronegative. The source material was PBMCs. The DNA for the CDR3 is TGTGCCAGCAGTGAGACCGGGACTAGCGGGGGGGCAGGCCAAGAGACCCAGTACTTC. Protein: CASSETGTSGGAGQETQYF.